Each of the 5 T cell receptor beta chains below was sequenced from the same sample in a study of blood T cell repertoires in COVID-19. This table comes from immunoSEQ multiplex PCR, and its TCRdb copy is limited to in-frame clones, with some not included. The profile covers fewer than 45,000 clones, with around four fifths appearing a single time and under 5% taken by the ten largest. The sample was peripheral blood. The receptors were sampled from a man between 50 and 59 years old with active COVID-19.

This clone was recorded a few times. The gene calls are TRBV9 and TRBJ2-7; D is possibly TRBD2 (5 bases). The germline V gene encodes CDR1 SGDLS and CDR2 YYNGEE. Trimming cost V 2 bases and J 7 bases, with 25 bases left between them. The CDR3 length is 17 residues. The CDR3 here is CASSVNPWPGTTGEQYF. DNA for the CDR3: TGTGCCAGCAGCGTTAATCCTTGGCCAGGAACTACGGGGGAGCAGTACTTC. Combining the CDR3 with reference TRBV9 and TRBJ2-7 gives the whole variable domain DSGVTQTPKHLITATGQRVTLRCSPRSGDLSVYWYQQSLDQGLQFLIQYYNGEERAKGNILERFSAQQFPDLHSELNLSSLELGDSALYFCASSVNPWPGTTGEQYFGPGTRLTVT.

The V call is TRBV5-8, the J call TRBJ2-5; 8 bases agree with TRBD2. The CDR3 has 14 amino acids. Germline CDR1 reads SGHTS; CDR2 reads YDEGEE. Trimming removed 4 bases from V and 2 bases from J; junction bases left unmatched: 4. CDR3 sequence: CASSRAGGQETQYF. The DNA for the CDR3 is TGTGCCAGCAGCCGGGCGGGGGGACAAGAGACCCAGTACTTC.

This CDR3 reads CASRSGGAVGEQFF. The CDR3 DNA is TGTGCCAGCAGATCAGGGGGCGCGGTCGGTGAGCAGTTCTTC. The chain carries TRBV6-5 and TRBJ2-1; 8 bases align to TRBD1. The V gene end was trimmed by 6 bases and the J gene end by 9 bases; junction bases not matched to a gene: 10. This CDR3 is built from 14 residues. Per the germline V gene, CDR1 is MNHEY and CDR2 is SVGAGI.

The chain's CDR3 is CASSFAQRGGNEQFF. Written as DNA, the CDR3 is TGTGCCAGCAGTTTTGCCCAGCGGGGGGGCAATGAGCAGTTCTTC. V is TRBV28 and J is TRBJ2-1; TRBD2 aligns across 10 bases. Germline V gives CDR1 MDHEN, CDR2 SYDVKM. The V and J ends lost 3 bases and 6 bases, in that order; junction bases with no gene match: 5. This CDR3 has 15 residues.

V is TRBV14 and J is TRBJ2-3; 7 bases map to TRBD1. The V gene's germline CDR1 is SGHDN and CDR2 FVKESK. V shed 6 bases, J shed 1 base, and the junction held 1 base outside the gene matches. This CDR3 region has 13 residues. The CDR3 coding sequence is TGTGCCAGCAGAGGACAGGGCACAGATACGCAGTATTTT. Its translation is CASRGQGTDTQYF.